The 20 T cell receptor beta chains below all came from one sample that was sequenced in a study of blood T cell repertoires in COVID-19. Produced via immunoSEQ multiplex PCR; TCRdb's table is partial and in-frame only. Of about 170,000 clones listed, less than 85% are singletons. The sequenced sample was PBMCs or T cells enriched from blood (not recorded which). All receptors come from a woman aged 50 to 60 who had recovered from COVID-19.

The gene calls are TRBV3-1 (or the pseudogene TRBV3-2) and TRBJ2-5, with a weak D call TRBD2 (5 bases). The V gene's germline CDR1 is LGHDT and CDR2 YNNKEL (reference sequence). The CDR3 covers 17 residues. The V end lost 2 bases, the J end lost 3 bases, and 19 bases lay between the germline ends. The CDR3 nucleotides read TGTGCCAGCAGCCAACCGACGAGCCCGGGGTCGAAAGAGACCCAGTACTTC. The encoded protein is CASSQPTSPGSKETQYF.

The chain has TRBV28 and TRBJ1-2; tentatively, D is TRBD1 (5 bases). The ends were cut back, 5 bases at V and 7 bases at J, with 11 bases in the middle. Germline V gives CDR1 MDHEN, CDR2 SYDVKM. The CDR3 is 12 amino acids. The CDR3 loop is CASSQGGVGYTF. CDR3 in DNA: TGTGCCAGCAGTCAGGGAGGGGTTGGCTACACCTTC.

The V gene is TRBV2, the J gene TRBJ1-2, with D perhaps matching TRBD1 (6 bases). Trimming removed 6 bases from V and 2 bases from J, with 10 bases in between. The CDR3 sequence is 13 residues long. Germline V lookup: CDR1 SNHLY, CDR2 FYNNEI. DNA of the CDR3: TGTGCCAGCAGCACCCAGGGGAACTATGGCTACACCTTC. It codes for CASSTQGNYGYTF.

J is TRBJ1-5 and V is TRBV7-2, with a tentative D call TRBD1 (6 bases). Trimming removed 5 bases from V and 5 bases from J, with 19 bases in between. Germline-derived CDR1 and CDR2 are SGHTA and FQGNSA. The CDR3 consists of 16 residues. The CDR3, as DNA: TGTGCCAGCAGCCCGGAGGGGGGGAACGGGTATCAGCCCCAGCATTTT. It is translated as CASSPEGGNGYQPQHF.

V gene TRBV5-1 combines with J gene TRBJ1-4; D may be TRBD1 (5 bases). This CDR3 is built from 14 residues. Trimming left V 0 bases short and J 7 bases short, with 10 bases between. From germline, CDR1 is SGHRS and CDR2 YFSETQ. The CDR3 nucleotides are TGCGCCAGCAGCTTGGGCTGGAGGGGTGAAAAACTGTTTTTT. It specifies CASSLGWRGEKLFF.

The chain is built from TRBV19 and TRBJ1-6; TRBD1 is a possible D gene (6 bases). Germline CDR1 reads LNHDA; CDR2 reads SQIVND (reference sequence). V was shortened by 3 bases and J by 7 bases, with 16 bases between the two germline ends. This CDR3 has 16 amino acids. DNA for the CDR3: TGTGCCAGTAGTATCCTGGACAGCCGCAAAAATTCACCCCTCCACTTT. This sequence encodes CASSILDSRKNSPLHF.

This chain connects TRBV30 to TRBJ2-1, with TRBD2 identical over 10 bases. Germline CDR1 GTSNPN, CDR2 SVGIG (reference sequence). This CDR3 has 17 amino acids. The V and J ends lost 0 bases and 7 bases, in that order; junction bases with no gene match: 12. The CDR3 DNA is TGTGCCTGGAGTGTAGGGCCAGCGGGAGGGCCTACGAATGAGCAGTTCTTC. This codes for CAWSVGPAGGPTNEQFF. Full variable domain (rest looked up from reference TRBV30 and TRBJ2-1): SQTIHQWPATLVQPVGSPLSLECTVEGTSNPNLYWYRQAAGRGLQLLFYSVGIGQISSEVPQNLSASRPQDRQFILSSKKLLLSDSGFYLCAWSVGPAGGPTNEQFFGPGTRLTVL.

The rearrangement uses TRBV5-6 and TRBJ1-4, with TRBD1 identical over 12 bases. With 3 bases clipped from V and 12 bases from J, the junction kept 12 bases outside the gene matches. The CDR3 is 16 amino acids. Looked up from germline, CDR1 is SGHDT and CDR2 is YYEEEE. In nucleotides, the CDR3 is TGTGCCAGCAGCTGGGGGACAGGGGGCGGCTTCGCGGAACTGTTTTTT. As protein: CASSWGTGGGFAELFF.

V is TRBV6-6 and J is TRBJ1-4; D is unresolved. This CDR3 has 13 amino acids. CDR1 and CDR2 (germline): MNHNY, SVGAGI (reference sequence). V lost 6 bases and J 4 bases, leaving 9 bases between the germline ends. The CDR3 is CASSLDYNEKLFF. The CDR3 coding sequence is TGTGCCAGCAGCCTAGACTATAATGAAAAACTGTTTTTT.

This clone showed up just a few times. The rearrangement links TRBV19 to TRBJ1-2; 7 bases line up with TRBD1. The CDR3 runs 13 residues. V shed 8 bases and J 8 bases; nucleotides not matched to a gene: 11. The germline V gene has CDR1 LNHDA and CDR2 SQIVND (reference sequence). Here the CDR3 DNA reads TGTGCCAGTTGCGAACAGGGGAAGGGCGGCTACACCTTC. Its protein product is CASCEQGKGGYTF. The full variable domain, completed using reference TRBV19 and TRBJ1-2, is DGGITQSPKYLFRKEGQNVTLSCEQNLNHDAMYWYRQDPGQGLRLIYYSQIVNDFQKGDIAEGYSVSREKKESFPLTVTSAQKNPTAFYLCASCEQGKGGYTFGSGTRLTVV.

This clone was observed a handful of times. The V gene is TRBV3-1 (or the pseudogene TRBV3-2), the J gene TRBJ2-2, with 11 bases matching TRBD1. The CDR3 runs to 17 residues. Per the germline V gene, CDR1 is LGHDT and CDR2 is YNNKEL (reference sequence). V lost 4 bases and J lost 6; bases outside the gene matches: 10. The DNA for the CDR3 is TGTGCCAGCAGCCCCCGCCGGGACAGGGGGTTGTCCGGGGAGCTGTTTTTT. Its translation is CASSPRRDRGLSGELFF.

V and J are TRBV27 and TRBJ2-1; the match to TRBD2 covers 14 bases. The CDR3 extends over 15 amino acids. Germline lookup yields CDR1 MNHEY and CDR2 SMNVEV (reference sequence). V shed 2 bases and J 7 bases; nucleotides not matched to a gene: 1. CDR3 sequence reads: CASSLGLAGGNEQFF. The CDR3 nucleotides read TGTGCCAGCAGTTTAGGACTAGCGGGGGGAAATGAGCAGTTCTTC.

This clone was counted once. The V call is TRBV11-2, the J call TRBJ2-2, with D possibly matching TRBD1 (6 bases). Trimming cost V 5 bases and J 1 base, with 14 bases left between them. The length of the CDR3 is 16 residues. Germline lookup yields CDR1 SGHAT and CDR2 FQNNGV. CDR3 nucleotides: TGTGCCAGCAGCCCCCGCCTGACAGGGAACACCGGGGAGCTGTTTTTT. As protein: CASSPRLTGNTGELFF. The variable domain in full, completed from reference TRBV11-2 and TRBJ2-2, reads EAGVAQSPRYKIIEKRQSVAFWCNPISGHATLYWYQQILGQGPKLLIQFQNNGVVDDSQLPKDRFSAERLKGVDSTLKIQPAKLEDSAVYLCASSPRLTGNTGELFFGEGSRLTVL.

This chain connects TRBV29-1 to TRBJ1-1; D perhaps matches TRBD1 (6 bases). The CDR3 loop spans 15 amino acids. Trimming left V 5 bases short and J 3 bases short, with 19 bases between. CDR1 is SQVTM, CDR2 ANQGSEA, per germline. CDR3 DNA sequence: TGCAGCGTTTGTAGGGGTCGAGGGGGTCACACTGAAGCTTTCTTT. Translated, it gives CSVCRGRGGHTEAFF.

The V and J genes are TRBV28 and TRBJ1-2; tentatively, D is TRBD1 (6 bases). Trimming shortened V by 9 bases and J by 8 bases, and 13 bases separated the two germline ends. CDR3 length equals 11 residues. Germline CDR1 and CDR2: MDHEN and SYDVKM. The CDR3 DNA reads TGTGCCAGTTTCGGGGGGGGCGGCTACACCTTC. Amino acids: CASFGGGGYTF.

This clone was detected once. The DNA for the CDR3 is TGTGCCAGCCTACCGGGGGGGGGCACCGGGGAGCTGTTTTTT. It translates to CASLPGGGTGELFF. The genes are TRBV28 and TRBJ2-2; 8 bases map to TRBD2. With 8 bases clipped from V and 4 bases from J, the junction kept 6 bases outside the gene matches. In germline, CDR1 is MDHEN, CDR2 SYDVKM. CDR3 length: 14 residues.

The chain joins TRBV19 to TRBJ2-7; D remains ambiguous. Trimming removed 4 bases from V and 7 bases from J, with 20 bases in between. The germline CDR1 and CDR2 sequences are LNHDA and SQIVND (reference sequence). This CDR3 is 15 amino acids long. The CDR3 DNA reads as TGTGCCAGTAGTACTCCGGCGACGGGTCCGACTGAGCAGTACGTC. Encoded protein: CASSTPATGPTEQYV.

The V gene is TRBV12-3 or TRBV12-4, the J gene TRBJ1-2; D gene unclear. V lost 0 bases and J lost 4, with 6 bases in between. CDR3 length: 13 amino acids. The CDR3 sequence is CASSLAGSYGYTF. The CDR3 region has the DNA TGTGCCAGCAGTTTAGCGGGCTCCTATGGCTACACCTTC.

The V call is TRBV3-1 (or the pseudogene TRBV3-2), the J call TRBJ1-4; weak D call: TRBD1 (6 bases). V lost 3 bases and J 7 bases, leaving 18 bases between the germline ends. The CDR3 consists of 16 residues. Germline V gene data show CDR1 as LGHDT and CDR2 as YNNKEL (reference sequence). CDR3 bases: TGTGCCAGCAGCCACGGCAGGGGAGGGTTTAGTGAAAAACTGTTTTTT. Protein product: CASSHGRGGFSEKLFF.

The count of this clone is one. The rearrangement links TRBV6-2 or TRBV6-3 to TRBJ1-3, with no clear D. V gave up 0 bases and J gave up 0 bases, with 6 bases separating them. The germline gives CDR1 MNHEY, CDR2 SVGEGT. This CDR3 spans 15 amino acids. The CDR3 is CASSYSEDSGNTIYF. CDR3 sequence (DNA): TGTGCCAGCAGTTACTCGGAGGACTCTGGAAACACCATATATTTT.